The T cell receptor beta chain described here comes from a study of HIV-infected children after antiretroviral therapy interruption. At the level of the study: Interruption-arm sampling covered weeks 0, 12, interruption end (24 or 48), and about 3 years post-study. In continuous treatment, analyzed samples were from weeks 0, 48 and 150.

This clonotype appeared many times. Its antigen is undetermined. Regarding the study as a whole: Naive CD4+ Gini coefficient rose by interruption end, suggesting clonal expansion.

The treatment: PENTA 11 planned treatment interruption arm or continuous ART arm. Sorting from thawed PBMCs isolated naive CD4+ CD45RA+ CD45RO- T cells. Unique molecular identifiers were included in an RNA-based 3' RACE TCR library. Via MiXCR, TCRdb re-called the 3' RACE reads, giving one row per CDR3 protein. The sample records 70,000 to 90,000 distinct CDR3 sequences, under 8% being singletons. The receptor comes from a pool of human donors with HIV. The material was CD45RA+ CD4+ T cells from PBMCs, pooled from several time points, obtained from a donor given antiretroviral therapy, either interrupted or continuous. The subset was: naive CD4+ CD45RA+ CD45RO- T cells.

The CDR3 DNA follows: TGTGCCAGCAGTTCGCAGGGTGCTAGCGGTGCCTACGGGCAGTTCTTC. It is translated as CASSSQGASGAYGQFF. The rearrangement uses TRBV6-6 and TRBJ2-1, with 7 nucleotides matching TRBD2. This CDR3 has 16 residues. The V gene end was trimmed by 4 bases and the J gene end by 12 bases; junction bases not matched to a gene: 18. Germline CDR1 reads MNHNY; CDR2 reads SVGAGI (reference sequence).